This T cell receptor (beta chain) was sequenced for a study of T cell responses to AZD1222 COVID-19 vaccine (TCRdb year 2021). With regard to the full study: A total of over 230 trial participants underwent TCR sequencing, of whom approximately 200 had received two doses of AZD1222 and 26 had received two doses of the MenACWY control vaccine. Trial participants were enrolled into age subgroups of 18-55, 56-69 and 70-plus years, which contained approximately 150, 28 and 58 TCR-sequenced participants, respectively. The research as a whole found: Participants were mostly white British, with more females than males. The authors suggested clonal diversity may have been underestimated. Vaccine-associated CD4 TCRs spanned the whole spike protein, with dominant responses in regions 160-218 and 743-854. Conclusions about previously exposed vaccinees are limited because only a handful of AZD1222 recipients were SARS-CoV-2 seropositive at baseline. Epitopes outside the regions mutated in the B.1.351 and B.1.1.7 variants were reportedly recognized by nearly half of the unique spike-specific TCRs. Because no samples from the day 14 peak response were available, repertoires could be characterized only after the peak T cell response. The 56-69-year group was small, and its depth increase did not reach significance, likely because of low power. Spike-specific TCR breadth and depth rose significantly after two AZD1222 doses compared with day 0 and with MenACWY recipients.

Concerning this clone itself: Its cognate antigen has yet to be identified. Qualities for individual bases were not recorded, and no much larger clone is one base off.

From cysteine to phenylalanine, the CDR3 is 16 amino acids long. Only CDR3 DNA is held: 48 bases, read in frame from base 1. CDR1 and CDR2, looked up from the germline V gene, are MDHEN and SYDVKM. Compared with germline, V lacks 4 bases and J lacks 3 bases; bases without a gene match: 11. Taken with the paper, the label for time point translates to: about 28 days (+/-7) after the second vaccine dose. AZD1222 recipients given second doses at about 4 weeks or at about 12 weeks were pooled, since spike-specific TCR depth and breadth were not found to differ between the two schedules. Vaccinee samples came from UK trials COV001 and COV002, including a single-blind randomized controlled phase 2/3 trial of AZD1222 (ChAdOx1 nCoV-19) in healthy adults. For TCRbeta chain sequencing, PBMC samples from trial participants were taken at day 0 and at day 28 after the second dose. The CDR3 regions of human TCRbeta chains were analyzed by immunosequencing. Per the authors' processing: Repertoire TCRs were matched against a reference library of SARS-CoV-2-specific TCRs generated with the MIRA antigen-specificity platform. Breadth was defined as the fraction of unique TCRs that were SARS-CoV-2-associated. Depth was defined as the fraction of total T cells that were SARS-CoV-2-associated. Using the MIRA data, each spike-specific TCR was mapped to the spike region that the TCR reacts to and placed in a CD4 or CD8 class. Log10-transformed breadth and depth values were compared by one-way ANOVA with Sidak's multiple comparisons tests. In its TCRdb copy, this immuneACCESS table keeps in-frame sequences only and misses some clones. Where compared with another copy, unresolved V genes explain less than half of these, and the others have no known cause. For V, J and clone size, that table is used; D and trimming come from the DNA. Across this sample there are roughly 140,000 clones, with more than 75% seen only once. Roughly 10% of the sample belongs to the ten largest clones.

The rearrangement joined TRBV28 to TRBJ2-5; 7 junctional bases match TRBD2. The sequence came from an adult who received the AZD1222 COVID-19 vaccine. The input for sequencing was peripheral blood, taken 28 days after the second AZD1222 dose. The sequence in DNA is TGTGCCAGCAGTTCCGCGTCTAGCGGAGGGAAAGAGACCCAGTACTTC. It translates as CASSSASSGGKETQYF.